Each of the 26 T cell receptor beta chains below was sequenced from the same sample in a study of regulatory T cells in long-lasting Graves disease. Combining iRepertoire HTBI primers with Arm-PCR of CDR3 regions, the authors built TCR beta libraries. TCRdb re-derived calls from the multiplex PCR reads in MiXCR, one entry per CDR3 protein. Of some 460,000 distinct CDR3 sequences in the sample, 16% were seen once. As to time point: newly diagnosed GD, antithyroid drugs for less than 3 months. The TCR library was made from RNA that had been extracted from PBMCs in TRIzol. The data also belong to a second study, concerning T cells in Graves' hyperthyroidism and ophthalmopathy.

The material was peripheral blood mononuclear cells (PBMCs), obtained at new diagnosis, from a patient treated with antithyroid drugs. Receptors originate from a man in his forties with Graves disease.

This clonotype was observed at least ten times. Written as DNA, the CDR3 is TGCAGTGCCTCAACCGGGACAGGGGGGAAGATCACCTTC. It codes for CSASTGTGGKITF. The chain joins TRBV20-1 to TRBJ1-2; 11 bases map to TRBD1. The CDR3 sequence is 13 residues long. Germline loops: CDR1 DFQATT, CDR2 SNEGSKA (reference sequence). Trimming removed 6 bases from V and 13 bases from J; junction bases left unmatched: 13.

In its sample, this clonotype was seen many times. This chain connects TRBV7-9 to TRBJ1-4; a weak D match, TRBD1 (6 bases). Deletions cut 5 bases from V and 8 bases from J, with 15 bases between. The length of the CDR3 is 14 residues. CDR1 is SEHNR, CDR2 FQNEAQ, per germline (reference sequence). CDR3 nucleotides: TGTGCCAGCAGCGAATCGGGACACCGGGAAAAACTGTTTTTT. It encodes CASSESGHREKLFF.

In the case of this clonotype: The germline gene is not matched at one end of the junction; a read error may be the cause. The chain recombines TRBV24-1 with TRBJ2-7; D ambiguous. CDR1 is KGHDR and CDR2 is SFDVKD in the germline V gene. This CDR3 contains 17 residues. The CDR3 loop reads CATSGLITRVPPYEQYF. The CDR3, as DNA: TGTGCCACCAGTGGTTTGATCACCCGGGTACCTCCCTACGAGCAGTACTTC.

The chain uses TRBV3-1 and TRBJ2-3; 7 positions match TRBD2. CDR3 length: 16 residues. The J segment lost 6 bases and the V segment lost 0 bases, leaving 9 bases of the junction unmatched. CDR1 LGHDT and CDR2 YNNKEL come from the germline V gene (reference sequence). CDR3 region: CASSQDGGSAYDTQYF. Here the CDR3 DNA reads TGTGCCAGCAGCCAAGATGGCGGGAGTGCTTATGATACGCAGTATTTT.

The chain couples TRBV6-1 to TRBJ2-7; 9 bases are a match to TRBD1. The CDR3 loop spans 17 amino acids. V dropped 5 bases and J dropped 6; count of bases not matched to a gene: 17. Germline V gene data show CDR1 as MNHNS and CDR2 as SASEGT. The CDR3 spells CASSHRDRVSRTSEQYF. The CDR3 DNA follows: TGTGCCAGCAGTCACCGGGACAGGGTCTCTCGAACCTCCGAGCAGTACTTC.

This clonotype showed up many times. This chain uses TRBV2 with TRBJ2-3; D remains ambiguous. V lost 4 bases to trimming and J lost 6 bases, with 11 bases between them. The CDR3 has 13 residues. Per germline, CDR1 SNHLY and CDR2 FYNNEI. The CDR3 loop is CASSGNSGDTQYF. CDR3 coding DNA: TGTGCCAGCAGTGGCAATAGTGGGGATACGCAGTATTTT. Filled out from reference TRBV2 and TRBJ2-3, the complete variable domain reads EPEVTQTPSHQVTQMGQEVILRCVPISNHLYFYWYRQILGQKVEFLVSFYNNEISEKSEIFDDQFSVERPDGSNFTLKIRSTKLEDSAMYFCASSGNSGDTQYFGPGTRLTVL.

This clonotype was picked up a small number of times. The rearrangement uses TRBV19 and TRBJ2-7; D possibly matches TRBD1 or TRBD2 (7 bases each). The CDR3 has 12 amino acids. CDR1 and CDR2 (germline): LNHDA, SQIVND (reference sequence). V was pared by 6 bases and J by 6 bases, with 12 bases between. This CDR3 is CASRGRGGEQYF. CDR3 in DNA: TGTGCCAGTAGAGGCAGGGGGGGCGAGCAGTACTTC.

This clonotype was seen repeatedly, ten times or more. The chain is built from TRBV20-1 and TRBJ1-3; D is perhaps TRBD1 (5 bases). Between the trimmed V and J ends, which lost 6 bases and 6 bases, there was a span of 12 bases. From germline, CDR1 is DFQATT and CDR2 SNEGSKA (reference sequence). CDR3 length: 12 residues. The DNA for the CDR3 is TGCAGTGCGACCCGGGACCAAAACACCATATATTTT. Protein sequence: CSATRDQNTIYF.

This clonotype was observed a handful of times. This chain joins TRBV29-1 and TRBJ2-1, with 9 bases matching TRBD2. The CDR3 consists of 18 residues. From germline, CDR1 is SQVTM and CDR2 ANQGSEA. V was clipped by 1 base and J by 0 bases; unmatched bases: 10. The CDR3 DNA reads as TGCAGCGTTGAAGGCCTAGCGGGAAGCCAGAGCTCCTACAATGAGCAGTTCTTC. This sequence encodes CSVEGLAGSQSSYNEQFF.

There are a few counts of this clonotype. V usage is TRBV6-1 and J usage is TRBJ2-1; 13 bases fit TRBD2. V shed 10 bases, J shed 8 bases, and the junction held 11 bases outside the gene matches. Germline CDR1 and CDR2: MNHNS and SASEGT. The CDR3 has 15 residues. The CDR3 loop is CATSPGLAGIHEQFF. In DNA form, the CDR3 reads TGTGCCACTTCCCCGGGACTAGCGGGAATACATGAGCAGTTCTTC.

This clonotype was observed a handful of times. The genes are TRBV10-3 and TRBJ2-5; D not certain. From germline, CDR1 is ENHRY and CDR2 SYGVKD. The length of the CDR3 is 13 residues. Trimming stripped 2 bases from V and 7 bases from J, with 11 bases between. The chain's CDR3 is CAISETTAGTQYF. The CDR3 nucleotides read TGTGCCATCAGTGAGACCACGGCAGGGACCCAGTACTTC.

A word on this clonotype: This clone may be a read error of a much larger clone one base away. The rearrangement uses TRBV11-3 and TRBJ2-3, with 9 positions matching TRBD2. The V gene's germline CDR1 is SGHNT and CDR2 YENEEA. This CDR3 comprises 19 residues. The CDR3: CAGSTRVSGGHQPTDTQYF. The CDR3 DNA is TGTGCCGGCAGCACCCGGGTTAGCGGGGGACACCAACCCACAGATACGCAGTATTTT.

As for this clonotype: Compared with germline, one end of the junction differs, possibly owing to a read error. The chain is built from TRBV27 and TRBJ2-4; maybe TRBD1 (5 bases). Germline V gives CDR1 MNHEY, CDR2 SMNVEV (reference sequence). This CDR3 is 14 amino acids long. The CDR3 sequence is CASSFYGAGNIQHF. CDR3 DNA sequence: TGTGCCAGCAGTTTTTATGGGGCTGGAAACATTCAGCACTTC.

The V and J genes are TRBV12-5 and TRBJ2-6, with 14 bases that match TRBD2. V lost 2 bases and J lost 0; bases outside the gene matches: 6. The CDR3 length is 20 residues. Germline CDR1 LGHNT, CDR2 FRNRAP. DNA for the CDR3: TGTGCTAGTGGTTTGATGGGACTAGCGGGAGATAGCTCTGGGGCCAACGTCCTGACTTTC. Protein: CASGLMGLAGDSSGANVLTF.

The CDR3 DNA is TGTGCCAGCAGTGTGGCTTCCACCCGGTCAGATACGCAGTATTTT. As protein: CASSVASTRSDTQYF. This sequence joins TRBV25-1 and TRBJ2-3; D is ambiguous. CDR3 length: 15 amino acids. CDR1 MGHDK and CDR2 SYGVNS come from the germline V gene. The V gene lost 4 bases and the J gene lost 4 bases, with 15 bases spanning the gap.

This clonotype was seen repeatedly, ten times or more. V usage is TRBV20-1 and J usage is TRBJ1-4; 9 bases map to TRBD1. The V gene end was trimmed by 0 bases and the J gene end by 7 bases; junction bases not matched to a gene: 6. CDR1 and CDR2 from the germline V gene are DFQATT and SNEGSKA (reference sequence). The CDR3 contains 15 residues. This CDR3 reads CSARDSTGGSEKLFF. For the CDR3, the DNA is TGCAGTGCTAGAGATTCGACAGGGGGATCTGAAAAACTGTTTTTT.

About this clonotype: The conserved final phenylalanine or tryptophan is absent from the CDR3, which likely points to a read error. The J gene is TRBJ2-1, the V gene TRBV2; a weak D match, TRBD2 (7 bases). V gave up 3 bases and J gave up 3 bases, with 12 bases separating them. CDR1 is SNHLY and CDR2 is FYNNEI in the germline V gene. The CDR3 covers 15 residues. Here the CDR3 reads CASSEGGGSYNEQFS. CDR3 DNA: TGTGCCAGCAGTGAGGGGGGCGGGAGCTACAATGAGCAGTTCTCC.

This clonotype was detected only a few times. This chain's CDR3 is CASSPEGAEQETQYF. As DNA, the CDR3 is TGTGCCAGCAGCCCCGAGGGGGCAGAGCAAGAGACCCAGTACTTC. This chain uses TRBV3-1 with TRBJ2-5, with 7 bases identical to TRBD1. This CDR3 region has 15 residues. The V segment lost 4 bases and the J segment 2 bases; nucleotides outside the gene matches: 7. CDR1 and CDR2 from the germline V gene are LGHDT and YNNKEL (reference sequence).

This clonotype was seen more than once but under ten times. V is TRBV6-9 and J is TRBJ2-2; no definite D call. V was clipped by 3 bases and J by 6 bases, with 14 bases between them. Per germline, CDR1 MNHGY and CDR2 SVAAGI. CDR3 length: 15 amino acids. The CDR3 reads CASSYLEVAAGELFF. CDR3 nucleotide sequence: TGTGCCAGCAGTTACCTAGAGGTGGCGGCCGGGGAGCTGTTTTTT.

This chain connects TRBV25-1 to TRBJ1-1; 9 nucleotides align to TRBD1. The CDR3 length is 15 residues. V lost 6 bases, J lost 0 bases, and 5 bases stayed unmatched. Germline V gene data show CDR1 as MGHDK and CDR2 as SYGVNS. Here the CDR3 DNA reads TGTGCCAGCAGAACAGGGGGCACCCTGAACACTGAAGCTTTCTTT. Translation gives CASRTGGTLNTEAFF.

This clonotype has only a few counts. Since the CDR3 does not end with the conserved phenylalanine or tryptophan, this likely comes from a read error. The V gene is TRBV6-1, the J gene TRBJ2-7; TRBD2 is a possible D gene (5 bases). CDR3 length equals 19 residues. V lost 0 bases to trimming and J lost 3 bases, with 24 bases between them. Germline V gene sequence: CDR1 MNHNS, CDR2 SASEGT. The CDR3 region has the DNA TGTGCCAGCAGTGAAGCTCTCCGGCGGCTCGGGATGACCGACTACGAGCAGTACCTC. Amino acids: CASSEALRRLGMTDYEQYL.

Many counts were recorded for this clonotype. The chain has TRBV2 and TRBJ2-1, with 10 bases fitting TRBD1. The CDR3 loop spans 17 amino acids. CDR1 is SNHLY, CDR2 FYNNEI, per germline. The V segment lost 6 bases and the J segment 5 bases; nucleotides outside the gene matches: 13. CDR3 in amino acids: CASRLFFRDRGHNEQFF. CDR3 nucleotides: TGTGCCAGCAGGCTCTTTTTCCGGGACAGGGGCCACAATGAGCAGTTCTTC. The full variable domain, with the rest looked up from reference TRBV2 and TRBJ2-1, is EPEVTQTPSHQVTQMGQEVILRCVPISNHLYFYWYRQILGQKVEFLVSFYNNEISEKSEIFDDQFSVERPDGSNFTLKIRSTKLEDSAMYFCASRLFFRDRGHNEQFFGPGTRLTVL.

The rearrangement joins TRBV30 to TRBJ2-7, with 8 nucleotides matching TRBD1. With 3 bases clipped from V and 6 bases from J, the junction kept 10 bases outside the gene matches. This CDR3 is built from 14 residues. Germline V lookup: CDR1 GTSNPN, CDR2 SVGIG (reference sequence). CDR3 loop: CAWRAWTGSGEQYF. CDR3 in DNA: TGTGCCTGGAGAGCCTGGACAGGGTCTGGCGAGCAGTACTTC.

V and J are TRBV2 and TRBJ2-2; D perhaps matches TRBD2 (5 bases). Germline values: CDR1 SNHLY, CDR2 FYNNEI. CDR3 size: 15 residues. V gave up 4 bases and J gave up 1 base, with 10 bases separating them. CDR3 region: CASSGPSRNTGELFF. The CDR3 DNA follows: TGTGCCAGCAGTGGACCTAGCAGGAACACCGGGGAGCTGTTTTTT.

The chain combines TRBV19 with TRBJ1-1, with a tentative D call TRBD1 (6 bases). The germline V gene has CDR1 LNHDA and CDR2 SQIVND (reference sequence). The CDR3 extends over 13 amino acids. Trimming left V 8 bases short and J 1 base short, with 11 bases between. CDR3 in DNA: TGTGCCAGTTCGACAGGCCCGAACACTGAAGCTTTCTTT. Protein product: CASSTGPNTEAFF.

This clonotype was picked up many times. This chain joins TRBV6-1 and TRBJ2-7; 8 bases are a match to TRBD2. CDR1 MNHNS and CDR2 SASEGT come from the germline V gene. The CDR3 totals 15 residues. The trim removed 6 bases at V and 4 bases at J, leaving 11 bases unmatched. CDR3 in amino acids: CASSETPGGPYEQYF. CDR3 sequence (DNA): TGTGCCAGCAGCGAGACACCGGGAGGGCCGTACGAGCAGTACTTC.